A single sample is the source of the 31 T cell receptor beta chains below, sequenced in a study of cytomegalovirus exposure and HLA in healthy donors. In the PCR, 60 Vbeta and 13 Jbeta primers were used. This table comes from immunoSEQ multiplex PCR, and its TCRdb copy is limited to in-frame clones, with some not included. Among roughly 150,000 clones listed, 79% were seen once. Source material: PBMCs. The receptors shown here come from a man aged 35-49 years in good health and CMV-seropositive.

The chain uses TRBV5-1 and TRBJ2-1; 8 nucleotides agree with TRBD2. The V gene's germline CDR1 is SGHRS and CDR2 YFSETQ. V lost 2 bases, J lost 2 bases, and 3 bases stayed unmatched. The CDR3 has 15 amino acids. The CDR3 nucleotides are TGCGCCAGCAGCTTAGCGGGAGTGGCCTACAATGAGCAGTTCTTC. Its protein is CASSLAGVAYNEQFF.

The rearrangement joins TRBV11-2 to TRBJ1-4; 7 bases fit TRBD1. The germline V gene encodes CDR1 SGHAT and CDR2 FQNNGV. The CDR3 extends over 15 amino acids. V shed 4 bases and J 5 bases; nucleotides not matched to a gene: 7. The CDR3 loop is CASSSLTGTNEKLFF. The CDR3 nucleotides are TGTGCCAGCAGCTCGTTGACAGGGACGAATGAAAAACTGTTTTTT.

This clone was counted a few times. The chain combines TRBV14 with TRBJ1-1, with D perhaps TRBD1 (6 bases). This CDR3 region has 15 residues. Germline V gives CDR1 SGHDN, CDR2 FVKESK. Trimming took 4 bases from V and 4 from J, leaving 16 bases between them. CDR3 protein: CASSPRLLQGTEAFF. The CDR3 DNA follows: TGTGCCAGCAGCCCTCGCCTCTTACAGGGCACTGAAGCTTTCTTT.

The rearrangement uses TRBV6-1 and TRBJ1-1; 8 nucleotides line up with TRBD1. The ends lost 4 bases at V and 5 bases at J; junction bases unmatched: 6. CDR1 MNHNS and CDR2 SASEGT come from the germline V gene. This CDR3 is built from 14 residues. The CDR3: CASSGRTGWTEAFF. DNA of the CDR3: TGTGCCAGCAGTGGACGGACAGGGTGGACTGAAGCTTTCTTT.

A single count supports this clone. The chain has TRBV27 and TRBJ1-2, with D uncertain. This CDR3 contains 17 residues. Germline V gene sequence: CDR1 MNHEY, CDR2 SMNVEV (reference sequence). V was shortened by 6 bases and J by 1 base, with 21 bases between the two germline ends. The CDR3 DNA reads TGTGCCAGCAGACCTATATACCCTCCCACAGATAACTATGGCTACACCTTC. Protein product: CASRPIYPPTDNYGYTF.

This clone has just a few counts. The chain carries TRBV4-1 and TRBJ2-7; no definite D call. V was trimmed by 0 bases and J by 7 bases, leaving 7 bases between them. The CDR3 sequence is 12 residues long. CDR1 and CDR2 from the germline V gene are MGHRA and YSYEKL. The CDR3, as DNA: TGCGCCAGCAGCCAAGAGAGGCGGGAGCAGTACTTC. Its translation is CASSQERREQYF.

The chain couples TRBV6-5 to TRBJ2-1, with D possibly matching TRBD2 (5 bases). Trimming took 1 base from V and 5 from J, leaving 6 bases between them. The CDR3 has 13 residues. Germline loops: CDR1 MNHEY, CDR2 SVGAGI. CDR3 in DNA: TGTGCCAGCAGTTACTGGGGAGACAATGAGCAGTTCTTC. Translation gives CASSYWGDNEQFF.

This chain connects TRBV25-1 to TRBJ1-2; 8 bases match TRBD1. V lost 5 bases, J lost 4 bases, and 9 bases stayed unmatched. The V gene's germline CDR1 is MGHDK and CDR2 SYGVNS. The CDR3 has 15 residues. The CDR3 DNA reads as TGTGCCAGCAGTTCAGACAGGGGAAGAATCTATGGCTACACCTTC. It yields the protein CASSSDRGRIYGYTF.

This clone has only a few counts. The J gene is TRBJ2-7, the V gene TRBV5-1, with a tentative D call TRBD2 (5 bases). Germline V lookup: CDR1 SGHRS, CDR2 YFSETQ. The CDR3 runs to 18 residues. Trimming took off 0 bases at V and 0 bases at J, with 19 bases between the two ends. The CDR3 DNA follows: TGCGCCAGCAGCTTGGAAGTGGGAGCCCGACGAAGCTCCTACGAGCAGTACTTC. Translating gives CASSLEVGARRSSYEQYF.

The chain joins TRBV6-6 to TRBJ1-6; 7 nucleotides align to TRBD1. V dropped 2 bases and J dropped 5; count of bases not matched to a gene: 3. Germline loops: CDR1 MNHNY, CDR2 SVGAGI (reference sequence). The CDR3 covers 15 residues. DNA of the CDR3: TGTGCCAGCAGTTACAGGACAGGTGATAATTCACCCCTCCACTTT. Protein sequence: CASSYRTGDNSPLHF.

The chain employs TRBV19 and TRBJ1-1; D perhaps matches TRBD1 (5 bases). Between the trimmed V and J ends, which lost 5 bases and 3 bases, there was a span of 10 bases. Germline V gives CDR1 LNHDA, CDR2 SQIVND (reference sequence). This CDR3 has 13 residues. In DNA, the CDR3 is TGTGCCAGTAGTCCCCGGGGGTACACTGAAGCTTTCTTT. Translated, it gives CASSPRGYTEAFF.

This chain connects TRBV28 to TRBJ2-7; TRBD1 matches 7 bases. The length of the CDR3 is 15 residues. CDR1 is MDHEN and CDR2 is SYDVKM in the germline V gene. Trimming took 4 bases from V and 2 from J; bases not matched to a gene: 8. The CDR3 coding sequence is TGTGCCAGCAGTTGGGCACAGGGGCATACCTACGAGCAGTACTTC. This translates into CASSWAQGHTYEQYF.

V usage is TRBV19 and J usage is TRBJ2-5; TRBD2 matches at 13 bases. V was pared by 5 bases and J by 4 bases, with 7 bases of the junction left unmatched. The CDR3 extends over 16 amino acids. The germline V gene encodes CDR1 LNHDA and CDR2 SQIVND (reference sequence). The CDR3 DNA sequence: TGTGCCAGTAGTCCCAGGAGGACTAGCGGGAGAGAGACCCAGTACTTC. It yields the protein CASSPRRTSGRETQYF.

This clone has only one observation. J is TRBJ2-3 and V is TRBV19, with TRBD2 matching 10 bases. With 3 bases clipped from V and 4 bases from J, the junction kept 4 bases outside the gene matches. The CDR3 has 15 residues. CDR1 and CDR2 from the germline V gene are LNHDA and SQIVND (reference sequence). The CDR3 sequence is CASSIGAGGSDTQYF. CDR3 sequence (DNA): TGTGCCAGTAGTATTGGAGCGGGAGGGTCAGATACGCAGTATTTT.

The chain uses TRBV7-3 and TRBJ2-1; D may be TRBD2 (5 bases). The V end was cut by 5 bases, the J end by 0 bases, with 17 bases between. Germline CDR1 is SGHTA and CDR2 is FQGTGA. There are 17 residues in the CDR3. CDR3 region: CASSPKRLSDSYNEQFF. For the CDR3, the DNA is TGTGCCAGCAGCCCAAAGCGGTTGAGCGACTCCTACAATGAGCAGTTCTTC.

V and J are TRBV21-1 and TRBJ1-5; TRBD1 was called by the table and not checked on the DNA. TRBV21-1 is shown as a pseudogene. This CDR3 is built from 15 residues. CDR3 in amino acids: CASSNANRGRQPQHF. The CDR3 DNA sequence: TGTGCCAGCAGCAACGCCAACAGGGGGCGGCAGCCCCAGCATTTT.

This chain links TRBV11-1 with TRBJ1-2; 8 bases map to TRBD1. Germline loops: CDR1 SGHAT, CDR2 FQDESV (reference sequence). The CDR3 runs 14 residues. V shed 5 bases, J shed 7 bases, and the junction held 9 bases outside the gene matches. CDR3 coding DNA: TGTGCCAGCAGCATTTCAGGGGGCAGTCGTGGCTACACCTTC. It translates to CASSISGGSRGYTF.

The gene calls are TRBV19 and TRBJ2-1; 11 bases are shared with TRBD1. Germline trimming cut 7 bases from V and 7 bases from J; bases unmatched to any gene: 6. Per the germline V gene, CDR1 is LNHDA and CDR2 is SQIVND (reference sequence). The CDR3 contains 14 residues. CDR3 region: CASKTGTGGNEQFF. In DNA, the CDR3 is TGTGCCAGTAAGACCGGGACAGGGGGGAATGAGCAGTTCTTC.

This chain connects TRBV30 to TRBJ2-3; D possibly corresponds to TRBD2 (5 bases). The CDR3 spans 16 residues. The V gene's germline CDR1 is GTSNPN and CDR2 SVGIG (reference sequence). V dropped 2 bases and J dropped 6 bases, with 21 bases sitting between them. The CDR3: CAWSYTGLRFWDTQYF. As DNA, the CDR3 is TGTGCCTGGAGTTACACCGGACTTAGATTCTGGGATACGCAGTATTTT.

This clone showed up just once. This chain connects TRBV6-5 to TRBJ1-1; perhaps TRBD1 as D (5 bases). The CDR3 length is 13 residues. V was clipped by 2 bases and J by 5 bases, with 9 bases between them. Looked up from germline, CDR1 is MNHEY and CDR2 is SVGAGI. CDR3 sequence: CASSYREGTEAFF. The CDR3 DNA is TGTGCCAGCAGTTACAGGGAGGGGACTGAAGCTTTCTTT.

The gene calls are TRBV19 and TRBJ2-1; the D is unclear. CDR3 length: 15 residues. Germline CDR1 is LNHDA and CDR2 is SQIVND (reference sequence). V was shortened by 3 bases and J by 5 bases, with 14 bases between the two germline ends. For the CDR3, the DNA is TGTGCCAGTAGTATTTCGGCGCGGCACCACAATGAGCAGTTCTTC. Its translation: CASSISARHHNEQFF.

This rearrangement joins TRBV9 to TRBJ2-1, with 8 bases that match TRBD1. Trimming cost V 4 bases and J 8 bases; bases outside gene matches: 8. CDR3 length equals 14 residues. Germline V gives CDR1 SGDLS, CDR2 YYNGEE. CDR3 loop: CASSPQGGRDEQFF. The DNA for the CDR3 is TGTGCCAGCAGCCCACAGGGGGGAAGGGATGAGCAGTTCTTC.

The sample holds a few counts of this clone. The CDR3 reads CAWRPISSGNWPMRLFF. The DNA of the CDR3 is TGTGCCTGGAGACCAATCTCTAGCGGGAATTGGCCAATGAGACTGTTCTTC. The V gene is TRBV30, the J gene TRBJ2-1; 9 nucleotides line up with TRBD2. Germline-derived CDR1 and CDR2 are GTSNPN and SVGIG (reference sequence). The V gene end was trimmed by 3 bases and the J gene end by 15 bases; junction bases not matched to a gene: 24. This CDR3 has 17 amino acids. Combining the CDR3 with reference TRBV30 and TRBJ2-1 gives the whole variable domain SQTIHQWPATLVQPVGSPLSLECTVEGTSNPNLYWYRQAAGRGLQLLFYSVGIGQISSEVPQNLSASRPQDRQFILSSKKLLLSDSGFYLCAWRPISSGNWPMRLFFGPGTRLTVL.

V gene TRBV2 combines with J gene TRBJ1-2; 9 bases are a match to TRBD1. The CDR3 spans 15 residues. V shed 6 bases, J shed 4 bases, and the junction held 9 bases outside the gene matches. Germline V gene lookup returns CDR1 SNHLY and CDR2 FYNNEI. The DNA of the CDR3 is TGTGCCAGCAGGGCCGGGACAGGGTACACCTATGGCTACACCTTC. This encodes CASRAGTGYTYGYTF. Combining the CDR3 with reference TRBV2 and TRBJ1-2 gives the whole variable domain EPEVTQTPSHQVTQMGQEVILRCVPISNHLYFYWYRQILGQKVEFLVSFYNNEISEKSEIFDDQFSVERPDGSNFTLKIRSTKLEDSAMYFCASRAGTGYTYGYTFGSGTRLTVV.

This clone was counted between two and nine times. This chain links TRBV27 with TRBJ2-7, with TRBD1 matching over 8 bases. There are 16 residues in the CDR3. V shed 6 bases and J 2 bases; nucleotides not matched to a gene: 12. The V gene's germline CDR1 is MNHEY and CDR2 SMNVEV (reference sequence). CDR3 bases: TGTGCCAGCAGGCCGAATCCCGGGACAGGCCCCTACGAGCAGTACTTC. Protein: CASRPNPGTGPYEQYF.

V and J are TRBV6-1 and TRBJ1-2; the D gene is possibly TRBD1 (5 bases). Germline V lookup: CDR1 MNHNS, CDR2 SASEGT. Trimming cost V 2 bases and J 2 bases, with 12 bases left between them. The CDR3 is 15 amino acids. The chain's CDR3 is CASSEFRTPNYGYTF. The CDR3 DNA reads TGTGCCAGCAGTGAATTCCGGACACCAAACTATGGCTACACCTTC.

The chain has TRBV2 and TRBJ1-2, with a tentative D call TRBD1 (5 bases). The CDR3 is 17 residues long. The V end was cut by 0 bases, the J end by 4 bases, with 18 bases between. Per germline, CDR1 SNHLY and CDR2 FYNNEI. CDR3 DNA: TGTGCCAGCAGTGAAGCGCGGGGGACCCGGAGCCTCTATGGCTACACCTTC. Protein product: CASSEARGTRSLYGYTF.

The V call is TRBV5-1, the J call TRBJ1-4; D remains ambiguous. The CDR3 runs to 14 residues. Germline V gene data show CDR1 as SGHRS and CDR2 as YFSETQ. Trimming stripped 4 bases from V and 5 bases from J, with 12 bases between. The CDR3 region has the DNA TGCGCCAGCAGCGCGGGCGGAGGGAATGAAAAACTGTTTTTT. It is translated as CASSAGGGNEKLFF. The whole variable domain, filled in from reference TRBV5-1 and TRBJ1-4, reads KAGVTQTPRYLIKTRGQQVTLSCSPISGHRSVSWYQQTPGQGLQFLFEYFSETQRNKGNFPGRFSGRQFSNSRSEMNVSTLELGDSALYLCASSAGGGNEKLFFGSGTQLSVL.

This chain links TRBV19 with TRBJ1-5; TRBD1 agrees at 8 bases. The ends lost 6 bases at V and 10 bases at J; junction bases unmatched: 11. Germline assignment: CDR1 LNHDA and CDR2 SQIVND (reference sequence). The CDR3 has 14 amino acids. The CDR3 sequence is CASRPDRAWGPQHF. Here the CDR3 DNA reads TGTGCCAGTAGACCGGACAGGGCTTGGGGTCCCCAGCATTTT.

The chain uses TRBV19 and TRBJ2-7, with D possibly being TRBD2 (6 bases). CDR3 length equals 15 residues. Germline-derived CDR1 and CDR2 are LNHDA and SQIVND (reference sequence). V was shortened by 0 bases and J by 7 bases, with 16 bases between the two germline ends. CDR3 in DNA: TGTGCCAGTAGTATAGAGGGCAGGTCTCGGGGGGAGCAGTACTTC. Protein sequence: CASSIEGRSRGEQYF.

The chain employs TRBV4-2 and TRBJ1-4; 9 bases match TRBD1. Germline trimming cut 4 bases from V and 8 bases from J; bases unmatched to any gene: 8. Germline CDR1 and CDR2: LGHNA and YNFKEQ. The CDR3 consists of 15 residues. CDR3 DNA: TGTGCCAGCAGCCCAAGGACAGGGGTGGGCGAAAAACTGTTTTTT. This encodes CASSPRTGVGEKLFF.